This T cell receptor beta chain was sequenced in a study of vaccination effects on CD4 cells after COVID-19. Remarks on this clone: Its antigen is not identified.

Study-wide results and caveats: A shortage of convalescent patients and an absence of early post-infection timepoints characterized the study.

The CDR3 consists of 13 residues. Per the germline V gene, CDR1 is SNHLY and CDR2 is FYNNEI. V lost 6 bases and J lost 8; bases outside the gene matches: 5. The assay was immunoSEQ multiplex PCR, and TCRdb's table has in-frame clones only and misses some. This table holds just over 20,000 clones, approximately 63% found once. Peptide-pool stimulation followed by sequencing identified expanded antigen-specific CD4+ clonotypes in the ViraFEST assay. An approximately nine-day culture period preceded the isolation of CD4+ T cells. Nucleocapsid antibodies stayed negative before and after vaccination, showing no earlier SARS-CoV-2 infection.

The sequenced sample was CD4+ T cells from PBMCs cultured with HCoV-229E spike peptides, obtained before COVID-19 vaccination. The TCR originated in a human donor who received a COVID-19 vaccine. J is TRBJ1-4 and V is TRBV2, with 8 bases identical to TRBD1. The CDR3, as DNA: TGTGCCAGCAGACAGGGGGTCTGGGAAAAACTGTTTTTT. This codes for CASRQGVWEKLFF.